Described below is a single TCR beta chain sequence and its context. No cognate antigen has been identified for it. Per-base quality was not reported, and no clone a single base away is much larger than it. The cohort comprised around 690 healthy bone marrow donors. At the time of sampling, every cohort member was nominally healthy, though immune exposures that went unrecorded were likely present. The donor tested CMV seropositive, placing the donor among the 310 or so seropositive members of the cohort. A peripheral blood sample was collected from each donor, and TCR beta sequencing was performed on peripheral blood mononuclear cells. The Qiagen DNeasy Blood Extraction Kit was used to extract genomic DNA from the blood cell samples. The sample belongs to a study of cytomegalovirus exposure and HLA in healthy donors (dated by TCRdb to the late 2010s). Notes on the research overall: According to an earlier analysis of 450 to 650 of the donors, 200 million or so T cells yielded 95 million to 140 million unique TCR beta sequences and about 300 Gb of sequence data. Approximately 310 gigabases of sequencing data and 91 million or so unique TCR sequences made up an early release that covered around 640 HLA-typed donors. Among the roughly 410 genotyped donors, around 81% belonged to the genetic ancestry cluster associated with self-reported Caucasian donors. The study was designed to test whether signatures of past pathogen exposure could be identified by cataloging public T cell receptors. The study profiled the T cell repertoires of fewer than 850 subjects by immunosequencing and related them to cytomegalovirus serostatus. A separate validation cohort of roughly 120 different subjects was used in addition to the roughly 620-subject first cohort. The study combined high-throughput TCR immunosequencing, statistical association of individual TCRs with disease status, and machine learning to predict cytomegalovirus infection status. A later analysis re-examined previously published TCR beta repertoires from about 670 donors and added high-resolution HLA genotyping to investigate patterns of TCR occurrence. The later analysis used no new phenotypic data to find candidate immune exposures, relying instead on TCR beta sequences and their occurrence across donors. An earlier analysis of more than 450 of the donors used high-throughput TCR beta sequencing to judge whether each TCR beta V gene segment behaved as functional or pseudogenic. Alongside the repertoire data, information on donor age, sex, ethnicity and CMV serostatus was compiled. A later genetic analysis used genome-wide SNP genotypes for about 55% of the 666 donors, treating that subset as a discovery cohort. Every discovery cohort repertoire had been produced on one sequencing platform. Both class I and class II loci were covered by HLA typing, at four-digit resolution. The number of typed donors differed by locus: about 620-640 for A, B, C, DRB1 and DQB1; 500 to 550 for DQA1; fewer than 610 for DPA1; and approximately 450 for DPB1. Four to six DR-DQ haplotypes were handled as single units for association and clustering, since linkage in the cohort was strong. Among 398 genotyped donors of the cohort, an average of around 240,000 unique TCR beta nucleotide sequences were sequenced per donor, approximately 20% of them non-productive. Overall study results and their limits: The authors suggested that the approach could potentially be generalized to other disease states and immunological phenotypes. Correlated functional status among segregating V segments might be attributable to linkage disequilibrium, but an unknown experimental factor could not be ruled out. A later analysis reported that several top co-occurrence clusters appeared linked to parvovirus B19, influenza, CMV and Epstein-Barr virus. Immune exposure information for the cohort was limited to CMV serostatus. While some public TCRs were present in many individuals, most TCR sequences turned up only very rarely across donors. The earlier analysis of around 600 of the donors excluded 15 to 20 rarely observed V segments, including chromosome 9 orphons, because counts were too low. A total of fewer than 200 TCR beta chains were listed by the study as associated with cytomegalovirus. A further reported finding was that TCR beta sequences accurately predicted the HLA-A and HLA-B alleles for most subjects in the first cohort. A cluster of highly shared sequence variants was judged likely to represent a technical artifact of the sequencing pipeline. According to a later analysis, TCR association rates differed among HLA loci, with DRB1 alleles showing the most associated TCRs and HLA-C alleles showing the fewest. Compared with equally common non-associated chains, HLA-associated TCR beta chains in a later analysis were more clonally expanded and had lower generation probabilities. The presence/absence analyses assumed that sequencing depth was roughly uniform across donors, and that assumption may not be true. A later analysis found that most CMV-associated TCR beta chains appeared HLA-restricted, with HLA associations seemingly driven largely by CMV exposure. Compared with the roughly 700-donor mean, donors in an Asian-associated ancestry cluster had fewer N-insertions in productive TCRs, according to a later genetic analysis. In a later genetic analysis, a missense DCLRE1C variant was associated with V-gene and J-gene trimming of TCR beta chains, and the association was replicated in an independent cohort. In vitro tests confirmed that a few of the cytomegalovirus-associated TCR beta chains recognize cytomegalovirus antigens. The cohort was sequenced for TCR beta chains only, and without alpha or paired-chain data the features that could be detected were limited. The 87-base-pair reads could not distinguish some IMGT-functional V segments, including TRBV6-2 and TRBV6-3, so those segments were excluded. In a later analysis, 15,000 to 20,000 TCR beta sequences were associated with specific HLA alleles at a false discovery rate of 0.05. Because HLA typing was missing for some donors at each locus, association tests included only the typed subset. In an earlier analysis of roughly 500 of the donors, most TCR beta V segments appeared in productive rearrangements about 87% or about 30% of the time, broadly matching IMGT annotations. Cytomegalovirus status was reported to be diagnosed by the classifier with high specificity and sensitivity in both the original and validation cohorts. Assigning TCR associations to individual alleles was difficult when HLA alleles, especially DR and DQ, strongly co-occurred.

Library method: the immunoSEQ multiplex PCR assay. For the multiplex PCR, a mixture combining 60 forward primers for TCR Vbeta segments and 13 reverse primers for TCR Jbeta segments was used. The CDR3 region of rearranged TCR beta genes was amplified from genomic DNA with a multiplex PCR assay. Amplified TCR beta libraries were sequenced as 87-base-pair reads on the Illumina HiSeq System. As for how the authors treated the data: Across the 500 to 700 repertoires, a later analysis counted about 81 million unique TCR beta chains, roughly 11 million of which were shared by at least two donors. Raw reads were error-corrected and collapsed into unique sequences with a nearest-neighbor algorithm that merged closely related sequences to remove PCR and sequencing errors. To assign V, D and J gene segments, CDR3 sequences were aligned to IMGT reference sequences. Each retained sequence needed at least a six-nucleotide match to both a V gene segment and a J gene segment. Rearrangements were classified as productive when the CDR3 lacked stop codons and remained in frame with V and J, and all other rearrangements were classified as non-productive. CDR3 was defined according to IMGT convention as the region running from the second conserved V-encoded cysteine to the conserved J-encoded phenylalanine. The earlier analysis of about 610 of the donors excluded sequences that lacked an unambiguous match to a single V gene segment. In an earlier analysis of several hundred of the donors, V segments were called functional above 56.7% productive rearrangements and were called segregating when the between-donor standard deviation exceeded 5%. A statistical classification framework was built to diagnose cytomegalovirus status from the catalog of TCR beta chain sequences. In a later analysis, V and J genes were assigned by comparing TCR nucleotide sequences against IMGT/GENE-DB human TR gene sequences. In a later analysis, CDR3 sequences and most-parsimonious VDJ recombination scenarios were assigned using the TCRdist pipeline. In a later analysis, each TCR beta chain was defined by its CDR3 amino acid sequence together with its V-gene family, and reads lacking a unique V-gene family were excluded. In a later analysis, 450 to 600 highly shared, low-generation-probability nucleotide sequences were removed to address suspected cross-contamination and a sequencing artifact. In a later analysis, a clonal expansion index for each public chain was calculated from normalized within-repertoire ranks of inferred template counts. In a later analysis, generation probabilities were computed with a VDJ recombination model fitted to out-of-frame rearrangements, and the resulting probabilities were checked against IGoR. Hypergeometric tests were used in a later analysis to score TCR-TCR, TCR-HLA and TCR-CMV co-occurrence, with a repertoire-size bias correction applied to the TCR pairs. To estimate false discovery rates, a later analysis permuted the HLA or CMV assignments 20 times. In a later analysis, co-occurring TCRs were grouped using DBSCAN, and TCRdist sequence similarity was added for clustering within HLA-allele-positive subsets. Repertoires with fewer than 30,000 or more than 120,000 public chains, plus five repertoires with anomalous nucleotide sharing, were excluded from co-occurrence clustering. What TCRdb holds here is the immuneACCESS table cut down to in-frame rearrangements. Part of the clones is not present; checked against another copy, under half of the missing clones reflect an unresolved V gene, and the others are unexplained. V, J and clone size derive from that table, while D and trimming were established from the DNA sequence. In all, the sample holds about 110,000 clones, and roughly 80% of those were seen once. The ten largest clones represent about 5% of the sample.

CDR1 and CDR2 are read off the germline V gene (reference sequence) as MNHNY and SVGAGI. Deletion took 6 bases off V and 8 bases off J, with a span of 10 bases between the germline ends. From its cysteine to its phenylalanine, the CDR3 spans 11 amino acids. Only the CDR3 portion is preserved as DNA: 33 bases, with reading frame beginning at the first base. The sequenced sample was PBMCs. The chain is assembled from TRBV6-6 and TRBJ1-2; the D gene is not confidently resolved. This clonotype was obtained from a woman in her twenties or thirties in good health and CMV-seropositive. The bases read TGTGCCAGCAGCCAACTTAGCGGCTACACCTTC. It is translated as CASSQLSGYTF.